A selection of T cell receptor beta chains follows, all from one sample in a study of T cell repertoires in ileal Crohn's disease. Repertoires were generated with immunoSEQ multiplex PCR, while TCRdb's copy carries only in-frame clones and drops some. Of about 62,000 clones listed, roughly nine tenths are singletons. Material for sequencing was ileal tissue. These receptors all come from an adult with Crohn's disease. The CDR3 runs from the conserved cysteine through the conserved F or W. The D gene is left open where the match is weak. A row's size may be missing; if present it is once, few, many or a size class.

d_gene,abundance,v_gene,len,j_gene,CDR3aa,CDR3nt
-,-,TRBV5-1,13,TRBJ1-1,CASSLVTGNEAFF,TGCGCCAGCAGCTTGGTAACAGGGAATGAAGCTTTCTTT
-,once,TRBV6-1,14,TRBJ1-5,CASSEAGGRQPQHF,TGTGCCAGCAGTGAAGCGGGGGGTCGTCAGCCCCAGCATTTT
-,-,TRBV7-9,15,TRBJ2-1,CASSPRLRANNEQFF,TGTGCCAGCAGCCCCCGATTGCGGGCAAACAATGAGCAGTTCTTC
TRBD1,few,TRBV4-1,17,TRBJ1-1,CASSHTTGGGPHTEAFF,TGCGCCAGCAGCCATACCACAGGGGGAGGGCCCCACACTGAAGCTTTCTTT
TRBD1,few,TRBV15,15,TRBJ1-5,CATSRVRTGNQPQHF,TGTGCCACCAGCAGAGTGAGGACAGGGAATCAGCCCCAGCATTTT
-,-,TRBV6-5,16,TRBJ1-3,CASSYSYQSSGNTIYF,TGTGCCAGCAGTTACTCGTATCAGTCCTCTGGAAACACCATATATTTT
-,-,TRBV6-6,15,TRBJ1-1,CASIVIGLKNTEAFF,TGTGCCAGCATCGTAATCGGACTGAAAAACACTGAAGCTTTCTTT
-,-,TRBV7-8,15,TRBJ1-1,CASSLIGPMNTEAFF,TGTGCCAGCAGCTTGATTGGGCCCATGAACACTGAAGCTTTCTTT
-,-,TRBV18,15,TRBJ2-3,CASSSTRPSTDTQYF,TGTGCCAGCTCATCGACTAGACCTAGCACAGATACGCAGTATTTT
-,-,TRBV19,17,TRBJ1-2,CASSISFFRETIYGYTF,TGTGCCAGTAGTATATCGTTCTTCAGGGAAACTATCTATGGCTACACCTTC
TRBD1,-,TRBV15,12,TRBJ2-2,CATSTPTGKLFF,TGTGCCACCAGCACCCCGACAGGGAAGCTGTTTTTT
-,-,TRBV30,13,TRBJ2-7,CAWSPHNSYEQYF,TGTGCCTGGAGTCCACATAACTCCTACGAGCAGTACTTC
TRBD1,-,TRBV6-6,16,TRBJ1-1,CASSTTRDRMYTEAFF,TGTGCCAGCAGTACGACCCGGGACAGGATGTACACTGAAGCTTTCTTT
-,-,TRBV28,13,TRBJ2-5,CASGGGAVETQYF,TGTGCCAGTGGAGGGGGCGCGGTGGAGACCCAGTACTTC
-,-,TRBV14,11,TRBJ2-3,CASSSLDTQYF,TGTGCCAGCAGCTCATTGGATACGCAGTATTTT
-,few,TRBV4-1,15,TRBJ1-1,CASSQVGGGRSGWFF,TGCGCCAGCAGCCAAGTGGGTGGGGGCAGAAGTGGTTGGTTCTTT
TRBD1,-,TRBV28,15,TRBJ1-4,CASSGQVRANEKLFF,TGTGCCAGCAGTGGACAGGTTCGGGCTAATGAAAAACTGTTTTTT
-,-,TRBV27,13,TRBJ1-2,CASSLGQGLGYTF,TGTGCCAGCAGTTTAGGGCAGGGTTTAGGCTACACCTTC
TRBD1,few,TRBV2,17,TRBJ1-6,CASSADRASSYNSPLHF,TGTGCCAGCAGTGCAGACAGGGCTAGCTCCTATAATTCACCCCTCCACTTT